This entry concerns a single T cell receptor beta chain. This table comes from immunoSEQ multiplex PCR, and its TCRdb copy is limited to in-frame clones, with some not included. The table has around 110,000 clones, 85% to 90% seen once. These data belong to a study of control samples from healthy donors and cancer patients. Trimming left V 1 base short and J 3 bases short, with 13 bases between. CDR3 size: 16 residues. The germline CDR1 and CDR2 sequences are SSHAT and FNYEAQ (reference sequence). Sequenced: PBMCs. The origin of this receptor is a woman between 50 and 59 years old with colorectal cancer. The chain links TRBV7-7 to TRBJ1-5; D perhaps matches TRBD1 (6 bases). The CDR3 coding sequence is TGTGCCAGCAGCTTAGAAAGAACAGGGCCCAATCAGCCCCAGCATTTT. Translating gives CASSLERTGPNQPQHF.